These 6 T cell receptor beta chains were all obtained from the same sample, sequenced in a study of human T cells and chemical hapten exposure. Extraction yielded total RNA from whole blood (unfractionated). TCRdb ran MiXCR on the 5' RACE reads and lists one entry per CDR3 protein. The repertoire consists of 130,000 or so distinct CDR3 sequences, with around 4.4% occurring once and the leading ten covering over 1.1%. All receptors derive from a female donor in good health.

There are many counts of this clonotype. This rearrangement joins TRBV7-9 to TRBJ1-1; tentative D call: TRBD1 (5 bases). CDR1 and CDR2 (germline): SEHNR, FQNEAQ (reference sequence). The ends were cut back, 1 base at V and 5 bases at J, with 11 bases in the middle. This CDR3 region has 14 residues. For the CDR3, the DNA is TGTGCCAGCAGCTTAGATGGGGGAGGGACTGAAGCTTTCTTT. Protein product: CASSLDGGGTEAFF. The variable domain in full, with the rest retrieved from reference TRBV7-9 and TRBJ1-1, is DTGVSQNPRHKITKRGQNVTFRCDPISEHNRLYWYRQTLGQGPEFLTYFQNEAQLEKSRLLSDRFSAERPKGSFSTLEIQRTEQGDSAMYLCASSLDGGGTEAFFGQGTRLTVV.

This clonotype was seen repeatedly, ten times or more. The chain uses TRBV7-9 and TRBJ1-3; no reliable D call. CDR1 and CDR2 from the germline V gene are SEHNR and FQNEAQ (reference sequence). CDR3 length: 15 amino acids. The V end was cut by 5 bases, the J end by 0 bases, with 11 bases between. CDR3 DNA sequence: TGTGCCAGCAGCCGCGACGGAAGCTCTGGAAACACCATATATTTT. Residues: CASSRDGSSGNTIYF.

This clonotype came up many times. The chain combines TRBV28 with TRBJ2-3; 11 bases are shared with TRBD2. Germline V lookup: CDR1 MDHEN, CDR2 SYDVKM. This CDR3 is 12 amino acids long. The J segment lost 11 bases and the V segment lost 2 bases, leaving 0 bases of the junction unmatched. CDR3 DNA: TGTGCCAGCAGTTTACTAGCGGGGGGGCAGTATTTT. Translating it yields CASSLLAGGQYF. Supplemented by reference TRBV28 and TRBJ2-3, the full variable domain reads DVKVTQSSRYLVKRTGEKVFLECVQDMDHENMFWYRQDPGLGLRLIYFSYDVKMKEKGDIPEGYSVSREKKERFSLILESASTNQTSMYLCASSLLAGGQYFGPGTRLTVL.

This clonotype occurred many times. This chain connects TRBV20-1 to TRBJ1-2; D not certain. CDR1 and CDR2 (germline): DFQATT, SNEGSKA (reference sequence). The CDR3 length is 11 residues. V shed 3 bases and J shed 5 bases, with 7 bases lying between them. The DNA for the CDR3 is TGCAGTGCTAGCCTTCTTTATGGCTACACCTTC. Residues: CSASLLYGYTF.

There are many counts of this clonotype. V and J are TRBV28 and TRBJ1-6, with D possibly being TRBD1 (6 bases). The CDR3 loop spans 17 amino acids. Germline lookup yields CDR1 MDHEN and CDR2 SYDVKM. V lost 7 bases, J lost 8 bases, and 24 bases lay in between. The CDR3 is CASTNLFRDTFHSPLHF. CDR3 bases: TGTGCCAGCACTAATCTGTTCCGGGACACATTCCATTCACCCCTCCACTTT.

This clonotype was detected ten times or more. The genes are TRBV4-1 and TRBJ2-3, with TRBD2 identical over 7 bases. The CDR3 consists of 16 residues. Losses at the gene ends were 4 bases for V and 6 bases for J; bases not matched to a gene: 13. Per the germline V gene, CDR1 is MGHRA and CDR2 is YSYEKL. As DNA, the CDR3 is TGCGCCAGCAGCCCGATGGGGGGGTCCCCCACTGATACGCAGTATTTT. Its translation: CASSPMGGSPTDTQYF.